This TCR beta chain is drawn from a study of cytomegalovirus exposure and HLA in healthy donors. Study at large: About 83 million unique TCRs from HLA-typed donors made up an early data release. General observations from the study: Many donors shared some public TCRs, even though most TCR sequences were rare. The study dropped some indistinguishable V segments, TRBV6-2 and TRBV6-3 among them.

As regards this clone: The antigen remains undetermined.

V shed 3 bases, J shed 6 bases, and the junction held 3 bases outside the gene matches. The germline gives CDR1 SGHDT, CDR2 YYEEEE. The CDR3 runs to 13 residues. PCR was performed using 60 Vbeta and 13 Jbeta primers. In the source study's methods: Among the unique TCR beta chains that a later analysis counted, about 84 million in all, 9.5 million to 12 million were shared. Assay: immunoSEQ multiplex PCR; the TCRdb copy retains only in-frame clones and omits some. The V and J calls and the clone size are those of that table, but D and trimming were determined from the DNA. Here the sample spans under 200,000 clones, around 85% being singletons.

The sequenced sample consisted of PBMCs. The sequence came from a human donor in good health. The V call is TRBV5-6, the J call TRBJ1-2; 9 bases map to TRBD1. The CDR3 bases are TGTGCCAGCAGCTGGGACAGGGTGAATGGCTACACCTTC. Translation: CASSWDRVNGYTF.